These T cell receptor beta chains were read from a single sample in a study of blood T cells in healthy people across ages. One entry per CDR3 protein, called by TCRdb with MiXCR from the 5' RACE reads. Counted here are fewer than 2,000,000 distinct CDR3 sequences, roughly a third occurring once; the ten biggest clones make up about 11%. Material: blood. The receptors derive from a woman aged 30 to 39 in good health. CDR3s include the opening cysteine and the closing phenylalanine or tryptophan. D genes are given only for firm matches. Expanded clones get a size class; other rows say once, few or many, or leave the size out.

J gene	clone size	V gene	D gene	CDR3 protein	CDR3 DNA
TRBJ2-7	many	TRBV25-1	TRBD1	CASSTGASYEQYF	TGTGCCAGTTCAACAGGGGCTTCTTACGAGCAGTACTTC
TRBJ2-1	-	TRBV20-1	-	CSARSPGTAYYNEQFF	TGCAGTGCTAGATCTCCCGGGACGGCCTATTACAATGAGCAGTTCTTC
TRBJ2-3	-	TRBV12-3/TRBV12-4	-	CASSRGKTHTQYF	TGTGCCAGCAGTAGAGGGAAGACTCATACGCAGTATTTT
TRBJ2-3	-	TRBV9	-	CASSVGTRFDTDTQYF	TGTGCCAGCAGCGTAGGGACCCGGTTCGACACAGATACGCAGTATTTT
TRBJ2-3	-	TRBV28	-	CASSSPGLLQYF	TGTGCCAGCAGTTCCCCAGGGCTCTTACAGTATTTT
TRBJ2-5	few	TRBV4-1	TRBD2	CASSPLGLAEQETQYF	TGCGCCAGCAGCCCACTCGGACTAGCGGAGCAAGAGACCCAGTACTTC
TRBJ2-7	-	TRBV4-2	TRBD2	CASSQGGLGTYEQYF	TGTGCCAGCAGCCAAGGAGGACTAGGGACCTACGAGCAGTACTTC
TRBJ2-7	-	TRBV28	-	CASRVAGPTYEQYF	TGTGCCAGCAGAGTCGCAGGGCCTACCTACGAGCAGTACTTC
TRBJ2-1	many	TRBV20-1	TRBD2	CSARAAGGAQFF	TGCAGTGCTAGAGCTGCGGGGGGGGCTCAGTTCTTC
TRBJ2-3	few	TRBV5-1	-	CASQDSSTDTQYF	TGCGCCAGCCAGGACTCGTCCACAGATACGCAGTATTTT